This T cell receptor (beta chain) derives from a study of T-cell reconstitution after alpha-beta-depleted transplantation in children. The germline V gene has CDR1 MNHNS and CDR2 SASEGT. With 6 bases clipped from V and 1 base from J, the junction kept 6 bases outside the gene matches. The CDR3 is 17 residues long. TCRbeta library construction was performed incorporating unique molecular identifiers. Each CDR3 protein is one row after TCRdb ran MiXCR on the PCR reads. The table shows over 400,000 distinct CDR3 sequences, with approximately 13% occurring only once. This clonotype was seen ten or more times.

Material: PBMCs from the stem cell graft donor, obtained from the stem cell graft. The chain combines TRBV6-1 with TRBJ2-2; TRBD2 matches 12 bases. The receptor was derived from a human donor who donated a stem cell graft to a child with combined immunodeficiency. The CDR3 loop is CASSPGLAGRNTGELFF. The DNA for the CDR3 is TGTGCCAGCAGCCCCGGACTAGCGGGGAGGAACACCGGGGAGCTGTTTTTT.